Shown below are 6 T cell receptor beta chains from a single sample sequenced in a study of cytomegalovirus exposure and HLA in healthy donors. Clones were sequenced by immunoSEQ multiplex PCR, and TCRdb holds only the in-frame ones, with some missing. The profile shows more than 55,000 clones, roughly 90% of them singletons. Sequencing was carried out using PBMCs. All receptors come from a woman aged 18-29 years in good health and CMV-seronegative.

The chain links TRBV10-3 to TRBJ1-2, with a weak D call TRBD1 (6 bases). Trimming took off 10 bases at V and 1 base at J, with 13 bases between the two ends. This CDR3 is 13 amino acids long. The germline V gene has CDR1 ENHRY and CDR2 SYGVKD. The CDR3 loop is CASTQGINYGYTF. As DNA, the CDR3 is TGTGCCAGCACCCAGGGGATTAACTATGGCTACACCTTC.

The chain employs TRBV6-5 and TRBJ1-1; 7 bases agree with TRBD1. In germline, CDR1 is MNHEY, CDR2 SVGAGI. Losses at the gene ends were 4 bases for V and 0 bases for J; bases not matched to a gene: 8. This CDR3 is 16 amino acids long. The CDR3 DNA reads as TGTGCCAGCAGTTTGGGGACAGTAGATATGAACACTGAAGCTTTCTTT. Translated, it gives CASSLGTVDMNTEAFF.

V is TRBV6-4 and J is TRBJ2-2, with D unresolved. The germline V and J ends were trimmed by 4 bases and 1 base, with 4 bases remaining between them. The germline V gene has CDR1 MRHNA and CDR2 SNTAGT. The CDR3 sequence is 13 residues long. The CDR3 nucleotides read TGTGCCAGCAGTGGAGGGAACACCGGGGAGCTGTTTTTT. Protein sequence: CASSGGNTGELFF.

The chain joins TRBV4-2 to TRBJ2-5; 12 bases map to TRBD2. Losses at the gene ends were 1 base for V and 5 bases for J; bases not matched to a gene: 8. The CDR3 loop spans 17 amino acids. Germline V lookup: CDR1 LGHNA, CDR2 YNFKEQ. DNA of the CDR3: TGTGCCAGCAGCCAAGCTTGGACTAGCGGGGACTTGGAGACCCAGTACTTC. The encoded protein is CASSQAWTSGDLETQYF.

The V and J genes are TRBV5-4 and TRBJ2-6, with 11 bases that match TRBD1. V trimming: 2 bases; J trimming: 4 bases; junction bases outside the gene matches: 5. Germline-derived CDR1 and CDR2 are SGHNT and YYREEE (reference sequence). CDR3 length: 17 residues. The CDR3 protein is CASSFGQGAPGANVLTF. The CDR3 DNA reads TGTGCCAGCAGCTTCGGACAGGGGGCGCCAGGGGCCAACGTCCTGACTTTC.

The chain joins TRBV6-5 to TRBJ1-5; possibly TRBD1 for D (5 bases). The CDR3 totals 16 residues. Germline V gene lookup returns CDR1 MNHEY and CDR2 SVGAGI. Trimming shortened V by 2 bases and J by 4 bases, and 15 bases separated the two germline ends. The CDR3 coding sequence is TGTGCCAGCAGTTACGTCTTCATCGCAGGGAATCAGCCCCAGCATTTT. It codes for CASSYVFIAGNQPQHF.